The clone carrying this T cell receptor (beta chain) was seen a few times. Its antigen is still unknown. CDR1 and CDR2 (germline): DFQATT, SNEGSKA (reference sequence). V gave up 0 bases and J gave up 6 bases; unmatched junction bases: 8. This CDR3 comprises 15 residues. These data come from a study of blood T cells in healthy people across ages. Through a sample-barcoded 5' primer and a J-beta primer mix, a second PCR was run for 7 to 11 cycles. Researchers report that a template-switch adaptor with 12 random nucleotides tagged each cDNA molecule. TCRdb re-called the 5' RACE reads with MiXCR, one entry per CDR3 protein. Found here are fewer than 700,000 distinct CDR3 sequences, 40% to 55% of them singletons; the top ten hold about 26%. Study-wide findings and caveats: Among long-lived donors, naive CD4+ cells were more numerous and diversity higher than in aged donors. Diversity of TCR beta correlated strongly with naive T cell percentage.

This chain links TRBV20-1 with TRBJ2-1; 7 bases align to TRBD2. This receptor was identified in an elderly man in good health. The specimen sequenced was blood. The CDR3 is CSARDPNGRINEQFF. CDR3 coding DNA: TGCAGTGCTAGAGATCCCAACGGGAGGATCAATGAGCAGTTCTTC.